The following is a T cell receptor beta chain sequence with its context. The antigen is not known. CDR1 MNHEY and CDR2 SVGAGI come from the germline V gene. The CDR3 spans 13 residues. V gave up 6 bases and J gave up 6 bases, with 14 bases separating them. The sample belongs to a study of cytomegalovirus exposure and HLA in healthy donors. Whole-study results and caveats: Rare TCR sequences predominated, though certain public TCRs were found in many donors.

Clones were sequenced by immunoSEQ multiplex PCR, and TCRdb holds only the in-frame ones, with some missing. Of fewer than 250,000 clones in the sample, 75% to 90% were seen once. The sequence was obtained from a woman between 18 and 29 years old in good health and CMV-seronegative. The sample consisted of PBMCs. The chain uses TRBV6-5 and TRBJ1-1, with a possible D match to TRBD1 (6 bases). The CDR3 loop reads CASSFGGGPEAFF. The CDR3 coding sequence is TGTGCCAGCAGCTTCGGCGGGGGCCCTGAAGCTTTCTTT.